The clone carrying this T cell receptor beta chain was detected a few times. Its antigen is unknown. The sample originates from a study of T-cell memory formation after mild COVID-19. Study results and limitations: Later expanders leaned CD4+, whereas day 15 to 85 contracting clones were balanced CD4/CD8. Mainly in CM and EM were contracting CD4+ clones; CD8+ were in EMRA.

Via MiXCR, TCRdb re-called the 5' RACE reads, giving one row per CDR3 protein. Among about 600,000 distinct CDR3 sequences, approximately 21% were seen once, and the ten largest hold about 8.7%. Sample: PBMCs or a T cell subset sorted from them (not recorded which). This receptor was taken from an adult woman who had mild COVID-19 (a few samples of this study predate the infection). Cell type and time point are not known.

The CDR3 DNA sequence: TGTGCCAGCAGTCGCCTTATCGACCCGTCGAACTATGGCTACACCTTC. Amino acid sequence: CASSRLIDPSNYGYTF. This chain links TRBV6-2 or TRBV6-3 with TRBJ1-2, with D unclear. Per the germline V gene, CDR1 is MNHEY and CDR2 is SVGEGT. Trimming pared 5 bases from V and 2 bases from J, leaving 18 bases between. CDR3 length equals 16 residues.